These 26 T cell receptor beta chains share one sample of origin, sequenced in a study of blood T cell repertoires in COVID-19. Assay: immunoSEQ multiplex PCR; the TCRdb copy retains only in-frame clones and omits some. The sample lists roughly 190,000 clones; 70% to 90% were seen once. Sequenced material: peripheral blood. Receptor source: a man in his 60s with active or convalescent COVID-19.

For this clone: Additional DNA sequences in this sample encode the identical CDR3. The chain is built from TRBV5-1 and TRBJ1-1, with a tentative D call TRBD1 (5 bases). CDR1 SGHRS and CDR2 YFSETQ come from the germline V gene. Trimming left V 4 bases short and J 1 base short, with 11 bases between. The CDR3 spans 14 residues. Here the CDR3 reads CASSPGLTNTEAFF. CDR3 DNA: TGCGCCAGCAGCCCGGGACTGACGAACACTGAAGCTTTCTTT.

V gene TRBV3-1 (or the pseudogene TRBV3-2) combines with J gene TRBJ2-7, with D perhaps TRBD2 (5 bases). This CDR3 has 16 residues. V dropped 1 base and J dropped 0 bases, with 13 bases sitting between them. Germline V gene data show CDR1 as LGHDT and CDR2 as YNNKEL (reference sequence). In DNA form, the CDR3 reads TGTGCCAGCAGCCAAGTTCTTCGGGGTAGCTCCTACGAGCAGTACTTC. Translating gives CASSQVLRGSSYEQYF.

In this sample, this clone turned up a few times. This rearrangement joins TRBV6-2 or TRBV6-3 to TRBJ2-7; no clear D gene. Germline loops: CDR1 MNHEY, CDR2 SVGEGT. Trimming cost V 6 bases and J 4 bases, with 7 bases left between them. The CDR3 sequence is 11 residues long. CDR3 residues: CASSRDYEQYF. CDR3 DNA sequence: TGTGCCAGCAGCCGCGATTACGAGCAGTACTTC.

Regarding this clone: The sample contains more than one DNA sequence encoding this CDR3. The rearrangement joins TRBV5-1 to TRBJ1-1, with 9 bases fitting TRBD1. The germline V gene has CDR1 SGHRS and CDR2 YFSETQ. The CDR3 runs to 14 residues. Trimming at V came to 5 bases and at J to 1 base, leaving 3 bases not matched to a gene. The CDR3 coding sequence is TGCGCCAGCAGTCCGGACAGGGGGAACACTGAAGCTTTCTTT. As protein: CASSPDRGNTEAFF.

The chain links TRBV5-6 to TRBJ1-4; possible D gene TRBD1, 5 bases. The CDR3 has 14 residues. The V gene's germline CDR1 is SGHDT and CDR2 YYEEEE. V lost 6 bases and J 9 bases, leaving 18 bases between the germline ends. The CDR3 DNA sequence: TGTGCCAGCATCAGAAAAGGAGGGGTCCAAAAACTGTTTTTT. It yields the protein CASIRKGGVQKLFF.

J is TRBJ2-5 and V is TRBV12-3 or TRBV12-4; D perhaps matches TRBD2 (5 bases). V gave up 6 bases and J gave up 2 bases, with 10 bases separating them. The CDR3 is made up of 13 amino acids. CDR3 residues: CASRDSRQETQYF. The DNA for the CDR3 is TGTGCCAGCAGGGACTCCCGTCAAGAGACCCAGTACTTC.

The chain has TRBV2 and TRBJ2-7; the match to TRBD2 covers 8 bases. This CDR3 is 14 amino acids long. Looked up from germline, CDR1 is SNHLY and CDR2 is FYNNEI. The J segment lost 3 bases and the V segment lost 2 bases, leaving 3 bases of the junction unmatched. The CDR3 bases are TGTGCCAGCAGTGAAATGGGACTAGGCTACGAGCAGTACTTC. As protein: CASSEMGLGYEQYF. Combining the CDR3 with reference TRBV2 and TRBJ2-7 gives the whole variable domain EPEVTQTPSHQVTQMGQEVILRCVPISNHLYFYWYRQILGQKVEFLVSFYNNEISEKSEIFDDQFSVERPDGSNFTLKIRSTKLEDSAMYFCASSEMGLGYEQYFGPGTRLTVT.

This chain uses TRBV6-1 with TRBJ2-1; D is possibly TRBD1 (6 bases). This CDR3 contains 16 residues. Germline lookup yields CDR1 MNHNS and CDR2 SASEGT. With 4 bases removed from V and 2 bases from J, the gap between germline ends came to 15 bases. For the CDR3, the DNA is TGTGCCAGCAGTGGGGTCGGCAGGGGTACCTACAATGAGCAGTTCTTC. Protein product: CASSGVGRGTYNEQFF.

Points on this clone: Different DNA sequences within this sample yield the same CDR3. The CDR3 loop reads CASSPQGNYGYTF. The CDR3 DNA reads TGTGCCAGCAGCCCACAGGGCAACTATGGCTACACCTTC. The chain recombines TRBV6-5 with TRBJ1-2, with a weak D call TRBD1 (6 bases). Trimming cost V 6 bases and J 2 bases, with 10 bases left between them. The CDR3 length is 13 residues. Germline V gene sequence: CDR1 MNHEY, CDR2 SVGAGI.

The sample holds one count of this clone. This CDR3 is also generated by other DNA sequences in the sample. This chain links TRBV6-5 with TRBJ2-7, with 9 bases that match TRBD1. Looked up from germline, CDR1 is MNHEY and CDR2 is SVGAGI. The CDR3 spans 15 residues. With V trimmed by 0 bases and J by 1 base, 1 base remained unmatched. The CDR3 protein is CASSYSDRGSYEQYF. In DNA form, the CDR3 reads TGTGCCAGCAGTTACTCGGACAGGGGATCCTACGAGCAGTACTTC.

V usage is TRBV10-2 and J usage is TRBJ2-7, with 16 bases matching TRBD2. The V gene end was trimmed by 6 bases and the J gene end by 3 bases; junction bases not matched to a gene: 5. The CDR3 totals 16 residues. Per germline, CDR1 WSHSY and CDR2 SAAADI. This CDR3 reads CASRAGTSGGDYEQYF. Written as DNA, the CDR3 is TGCGCCAGCAGAGCCGGGACTAGCGGGGGGGACTACGAGCAGTACTTC.

The CDR3 reads CASSLAIYSGQGRQAFF. The CDR3 nucleotides read TGTGCCAGCAGCTTAGCCATTTATTCGGGACAGGGGAGGCAGGCTTTCTTT. The V gene is TRBV13, the J gene TRBJ1-1, with TRBD1 identical over 10 bases. This CDR3 has 17 amino acids. The germline V gene has CDR1 PRHDT and CDR2 FYEKMQ (reference sequence). With 1 base clipped from V and 11 bases from J, the junction kept 16 bases outside the gene matches.

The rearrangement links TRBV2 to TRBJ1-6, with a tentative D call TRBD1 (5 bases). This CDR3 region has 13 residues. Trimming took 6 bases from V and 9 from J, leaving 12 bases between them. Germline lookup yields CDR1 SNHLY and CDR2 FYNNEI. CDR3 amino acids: CASRGDFGSPLHF. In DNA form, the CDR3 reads TGTGCCAGCAGAGGGGACTTTGGTTCACCCCTCCACTTT.

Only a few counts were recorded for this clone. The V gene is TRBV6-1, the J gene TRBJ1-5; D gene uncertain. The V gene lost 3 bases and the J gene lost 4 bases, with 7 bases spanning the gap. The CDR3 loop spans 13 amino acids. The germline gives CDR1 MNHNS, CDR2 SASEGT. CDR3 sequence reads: CASSDGGNQPQHF. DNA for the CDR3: TGTGCCAGCAGTGATGGAGGGAATCAGCCCCAGCATTTT.

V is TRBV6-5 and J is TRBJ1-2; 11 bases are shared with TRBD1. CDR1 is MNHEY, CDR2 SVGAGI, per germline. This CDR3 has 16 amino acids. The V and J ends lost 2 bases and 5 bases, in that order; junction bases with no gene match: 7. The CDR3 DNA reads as TGTGCCAGCAGTTACCTGGGACAGGGGGGCGTGTATGGCTACACCTTC. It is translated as CASSYLGQGGVYGYTF.

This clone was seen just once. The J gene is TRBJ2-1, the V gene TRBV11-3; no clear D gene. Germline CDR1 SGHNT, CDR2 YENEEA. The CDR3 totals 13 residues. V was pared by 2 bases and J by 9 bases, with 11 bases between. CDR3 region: CASSLFDFGEQFF. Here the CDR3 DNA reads TGTGCCAGCAGCTTATTTGACTTCGGTGAGCAGTTCTTC.

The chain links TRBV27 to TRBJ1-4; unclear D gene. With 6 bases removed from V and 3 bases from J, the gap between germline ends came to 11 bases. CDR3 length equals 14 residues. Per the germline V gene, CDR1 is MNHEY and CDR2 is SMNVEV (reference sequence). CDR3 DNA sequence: TGTGCCAGCAGAAACAGCTATCCTAATGAAAAACTGTTTTTT. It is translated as CASRNSYPNEKLFF. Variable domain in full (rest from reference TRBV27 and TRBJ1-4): EAQVTQNPRYLITVTGKKLTVTCSQNMNHEYMSWYRQDPGLGLRQIYYSMNVEVTDKGDVPEGYKVSRKEKRNFPLILESPSPNQTSLYFCASRNSYPNEKLFFGSGTQLSVL.

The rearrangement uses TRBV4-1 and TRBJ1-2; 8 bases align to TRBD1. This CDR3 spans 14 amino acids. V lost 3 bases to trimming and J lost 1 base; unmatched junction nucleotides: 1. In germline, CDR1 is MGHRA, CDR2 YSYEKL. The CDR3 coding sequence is TGCGCCAGCAGCCAGGACAGGGTTAACTATGGCTACACCTTC. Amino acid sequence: CASSQDRVNYGYTF.

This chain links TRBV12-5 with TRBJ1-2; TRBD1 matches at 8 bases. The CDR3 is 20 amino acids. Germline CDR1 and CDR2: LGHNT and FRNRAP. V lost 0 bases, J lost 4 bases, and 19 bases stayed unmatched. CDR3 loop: CASGLVLGSGQVISVYGYTF. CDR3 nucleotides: TGTGCTAGTGGTTTGGTACTGGGGTCGGGACAGGTCATTTCTGTCTATGGCTACACCTTC.

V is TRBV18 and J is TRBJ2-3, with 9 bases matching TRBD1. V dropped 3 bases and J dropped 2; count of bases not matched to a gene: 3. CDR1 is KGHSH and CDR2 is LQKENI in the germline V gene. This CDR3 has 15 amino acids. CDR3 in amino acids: CASSPGQGNTDTQYF. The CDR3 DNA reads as TGTGCCAGCTCACCGGGACAGGGCAACACAGATACGCAGTATTTT.

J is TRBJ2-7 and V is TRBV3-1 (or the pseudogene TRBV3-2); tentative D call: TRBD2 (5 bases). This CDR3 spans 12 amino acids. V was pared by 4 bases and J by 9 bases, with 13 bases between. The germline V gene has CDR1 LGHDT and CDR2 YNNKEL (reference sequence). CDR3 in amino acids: CASSPSYSMQYF. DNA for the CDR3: TGTGCCAGCAGCCCTAGCTATTCCATGCAGTACTTC.

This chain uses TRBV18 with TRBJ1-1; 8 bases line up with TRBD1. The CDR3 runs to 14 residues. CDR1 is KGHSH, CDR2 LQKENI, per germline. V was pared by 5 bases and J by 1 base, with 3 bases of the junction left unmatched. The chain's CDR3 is CASSTGTGNTEAFF. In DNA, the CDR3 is TGTGCCAGCTCAACCGGGACAGGGAACACTGAAGCTTTCTTT.

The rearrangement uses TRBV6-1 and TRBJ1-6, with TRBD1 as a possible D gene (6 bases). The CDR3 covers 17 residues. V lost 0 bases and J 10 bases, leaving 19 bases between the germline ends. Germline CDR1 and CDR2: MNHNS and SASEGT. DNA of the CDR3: TGTGCCAGCAGTGAAGCGCTTCCGGGACATTTTAAGTCACCCCTCCACTTT. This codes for CASSEALPGHFKSPLHF.

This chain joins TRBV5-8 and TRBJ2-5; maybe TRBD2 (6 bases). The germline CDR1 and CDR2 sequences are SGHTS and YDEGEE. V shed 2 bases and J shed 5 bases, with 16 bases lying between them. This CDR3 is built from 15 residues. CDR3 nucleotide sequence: TGTGCCAGCAGCTTTGGGACTCGAATTCGGGAGACCCAGTACTTC. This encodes CASSFGTRIRETQYF.

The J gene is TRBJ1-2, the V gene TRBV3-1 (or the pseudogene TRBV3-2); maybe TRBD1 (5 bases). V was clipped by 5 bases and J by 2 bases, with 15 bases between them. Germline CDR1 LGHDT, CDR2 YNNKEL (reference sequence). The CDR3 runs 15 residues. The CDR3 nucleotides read TGTGCCAGCAGCGCCGCGGCGGGGGAGAACTATGGCTACACCTTC. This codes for CASSAAAGENYGYTF.

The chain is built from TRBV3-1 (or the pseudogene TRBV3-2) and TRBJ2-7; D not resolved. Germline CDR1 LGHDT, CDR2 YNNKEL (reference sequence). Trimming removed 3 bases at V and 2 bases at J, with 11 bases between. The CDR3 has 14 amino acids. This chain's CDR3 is CASSQGSRAYEQYF. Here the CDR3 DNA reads TGTGCCAGCAGCCAGGGCAGCCGTGCCTACGAGCAGTACTTC.